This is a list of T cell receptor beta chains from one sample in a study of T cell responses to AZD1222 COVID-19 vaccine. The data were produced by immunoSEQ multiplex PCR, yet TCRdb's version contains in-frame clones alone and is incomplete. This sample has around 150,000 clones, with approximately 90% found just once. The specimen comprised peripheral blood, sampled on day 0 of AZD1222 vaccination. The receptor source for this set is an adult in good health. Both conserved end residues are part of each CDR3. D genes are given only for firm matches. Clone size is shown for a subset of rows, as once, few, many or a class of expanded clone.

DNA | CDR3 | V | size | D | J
TGTGCCAGCAGTGAAGCTCGGGGGACAGGGGGCTATGAGCAGTTCTTC | CASSEARGTGGYEQFF | TRBV6-1 | - | TRBD1 | TRBJ2-1
TGCAGCGTCCGGACAGGGTACACTGAAGCTTTCTTT | CSVRTGYTEAFF | TRBV29-1 | - | TRBD1 | TRBJ1-1
TGTGCCAGCAGTTTCCTTGAAGACAGATCCTATGGCTACACCTTC | CASSFLEDRSYGYTF | TRBV28 | - | - | TRBJ1-2
TGTGCCAGCAGCTTATCCCACTGGGGAGAGACCCAGTACTTC | CASSLSHWGETQYF | TRBV7-2 | once | - | TRBJ2-5
TGTGCCAGCAGCTTAGAGGTGGGGGACAGGGGCCATGGCTACACCTTC | CASSLEVGDRGHGYTF | TRBV7-9 | - | TRBD1 | TRBJ1-2
TGTGCCAGCAGCCAAGCCCCCTACGGCGAGCAGTACTTC | CASSQAPYGEQYF | TRBV3-1/TRBV3-2 | - | - | TRBJ2-7
TGTGCCAGCACCTCTAGGGCCCCTACCACTGAAGCTTTCTTT | CASTSRAPTTEAFF | TRBV3-1/TRBV3-2 | - | - | TRBJ1-1
TGTGCCAGCAGGGTCGGCGGGACAGGGACCTACGAGCAGTACTTC | CASRVGGTGTYEQYF | TRBV14 | - | TRBD1 | TRBJ2-7
TGTGCCAGTAAAGGTGACACCTATGGCTACACCTTC | CASKGDTYGYTF | TRBV19 | - | - | TRBJ1-2
TGTGCCAGTAGTAGGGACAGGGGCTATGGCTACACCTTC | CASSRDRGYGYTF | TRBV19 | - | TRBD1 | TRBJ1-2
TGTGCCGGACATGACAGGGAGATGAACACTGAAGCTTTCTTT | CAGHDREMNTEAFF | TRBV5-6 | - | TRBD1 | TRBJ1-1
TGTGCCACCAGTGGGGGGACCACCGGGAGGAATGAGCAGTTCTTC | CATSGGTTGRNEQFF | TRBV24-1 | - | TRBD2 | TRBJ2-1
TGCGCCAGCAGTCAATCGCGTGGCGGGATCGGGACCGGGGAGCTGTTTTTT | CASSQSRGGIGTGELFF | TRBV23-1 | - | - | TRBJ2-2
TGTGCCAGCCGCCGGGCTAGCGGCGGGGTACTCCCCTACAATGAGCAGTTCTTC | CASRRASGGVLPYNEQFF | TRBV27 | - | TRBD2 | TRBJ2-1
TGTGCCAGCAGTGAAGGGACTAGCGGGAGACGTGAGCAGTTCTTC | CASSEGTSGRREQFF | TRBV2 | once | TRBD2 | TRBJ2-1
TGTGCCTGGATGGCGGGAAATGGCTCACCCCTCCACTTT | CAWMAGNGSPLHF | TRBV30 | - | - | TRBJ1-6
TGTGCCAGCAGTTATTCGGGGCGTAACACTGAAGCTTTCTTT | CASSYSGRNTEAFF | TRBV6-2/TRBV6-3 | once | - | TRBJ1-1
TGTGCCAGCAGCCAAGGGGCAGGGAATCAGCCCCAGCATTTT | CASSQGAGNQPQHF | TRBV3-1/TRBV3-2 | once | - | TRBJ1-5
TGTGCCAGCAGCTTAAGGGGCTACGAGCAGTACTTC | CASSLRGYEQYF | TRBV11-2 | - | - | TRBJ2-7